This TCR beta chain was obtained from a study of OX40 agonist ivuxolimab in advanced cancers. About the full investigation: Ivuxolimab was an agonistic, fully human IgG2 monoclonal antibody directed against OX40 (CD134), a costimulatory receptor. Of the roughly 54 dose-escalation patients, hepatocellular carcinoma was present in around 19, melanoma in approximately 15, renal cell carcinoma in 9 and head and neck cancer in 9. The paper reports the monotherapy dose-escalation portion (N = 52 patients) of the phase I ivuxolimab trial. Intravenous ivuxolimab was administered to patients every 2 weeks at six dose levels: 0.01, 0.1, 0.3, 1.5, 3 and 10 mg/kg. In the dose-escalation cohort, 82.7% of patients were male, and the mean age was approximately 60 years, with a range of 23 to 79. Peripheral TCRbeta sequencing was intended to test whether TCR sequence diversity was altered and clonal T-cell expansion was caused by ivuxolimab. Patients were allowed to have had prior anti-PD-1, anti-PD-L1 or anti-CTLA-4 therapy, and less than 45% of the dose-escalation patients had previously received checkpoint inhibitors. Partial responses occurred in three dose-escalation patients, of whom one had hepatocellular carcinoma and two had cutaneous melanoma. Here is what the overall study found, with its caveats: In the 0.1-3.0 mg/kg groups, partial responders were among the patients with the lowest normalized peripheral clonal expansion, particularly in CD8+ T cells. Low levels of normalized T-cell clonal expansion were also seen in some patients who did not respond. Clonal expansion of both CD4+ and CD8+ blood T cells was observed from baseline to week 6 at doses 0.1 to 3.0 mg/kg. After ivuxolimab, CD8+ T cells had more expanded clones than CD4+ T cells on average. Which antigens the clonally expanded peripheral T cells were specific for was not determined.

The trial excluded patients who had a history of autoimmune disease or who were on systemic immunosuppression. Peripheral blood for TCR sequencing was drawn from every dose cohort at baseline, at cycle 4 day 1 and at cycle 7 day 1. The samples were drawn from a first-in-human, open-label, multicenter phase I dose-escalation trial of ivuxolimab. Adults with locally advanced or metastatic melanoma, renal cell carcinoma, hepatocellular carcinoma or head and neck squamous cell carcinoma were enrolled in the trial. Before TCR sequencing, CD4+ T cells and CD8+ T cells from peripheral blood were sorted into separate populations. Regarding this clone: The target of this receptor is not known. No base qualities exist here, and no much larger clone lies one base off it.

There are 13 amino acids in the CDR3, from cysteine to phenylalanine inclusive. Only the CDR3 portion is preserved as DNA: 39 bases, with reading frame beginning at the first base. V lost 2 bases and J lost 4 bases; the stretch between them is 8 bases long. Reading the germline V gene gives CDR1 SGHRS and CDR2 YFSETQ. Genomic DNA was extracted from sorted cells for sequencing of the TCRbeta CDR3 region. TCRbeta CDR3 regions were sequenced using the immunoSEQ Assay. TCRdb took this table from immuneACCESS and kept in-frame rearrangements with V and J called. Such tables lack part of the clones; where checked against another copy, unresolved V genes explain under half of the gap, and the rest is unexplained. In this sample the table shows tens of thousands of clones, 85% to 90% of which occur a single time. Roughly 0.8% of the sample is in the top ten clones.

The sequences come from CD4+ or CD8+ T cells sorted from blood, collected in a trial of the OX40 agonist ivuxolimab. The sequence derives from an adult with an advanced solid tumor such as melanoma, head and neck, liver or kidney cancer. This sequence uses TRBV5-1 and TRBJ2-3, with the D gene not clear enough to name. The DNA reads TGCGCCAGCAGCTTCAAGTTTTCAGATACGCAGTATTTT. This is translated as CASSFKFSDTQYF.